This T cell receptor beta chain was sequenced during a study of OX40 agonist ivuxolimab in advanced cancers. Sequenced by immunoSEQ multiplex PCR; TCRdb stores in-frame clones only, minus some. The table has about 80,000 clones, 87% seen once. V was shortened by 4 bases and J by 5 bases, with 27 bases between the two germline ends. The CDR3 contains 18 residues. Germline CDR1 and CDR2: MNHEY and SMNVEV (reference sequence). The sequence came from an adult with an advanced solid tumor such as melanoma, head and neck, liver or kidney cancer. The V and J genes are TRBV27 and TRBJ2-7; D assignment may be TRBD1 or TRBD2 (5 bases each). Here the sequenced sample was CD4+ or CD8+ T cells sorted from blood, taken in a trial of the OX40 agonist ivuxolimab. CDR3 DNA sequence: TGTGCCAGCAGTTCTTACTCCCAGATTGGGGGAAGGAGGAACGAGCAGTACTTC. As protein: CASSSYSQIGGRRNEQYF.